The 24 T cell receptor beta chains below come from one sample, sequenced in a study of blood T cells in healthy people across ages. PCR was performed a second time for roughly 7 to 11 cycles using a sample-barcoded 5' primer and a J-beta primer mix. Each CDR3 protein gets one entry after TCRdb re-called the 5' RACE reads with MiXCR. Of around 1,700,000 distinct CDR3 sequences in the sample, roughly 27% were seen once. Sequenced: blood. The receptors originated from a woman aged 30 to 39 in good health.

This clonotype has a handful of counts. The chain has TRBV7-9 and TRBJ2-7; the match to TRBD1 covers 8 bases. V shed 1 base, J shed 6 bases, and the junction held 8 bases outside the gene matches. Per germline, CDR1 SEHNR and CDR2 FQNEAQ (reference sequence). The CDR3 is 15 residues long. CDR3 DNA sequence: TGTGCCAGCAGCTTAGGGGGGACAGGAGACGTCGAGCAGTACTTC. It translates to CASSLGGTGDVEQYF.

This clonotype was seen a few times. The V and J genes are TRBV6-5 and TRBJ1-1, with D perhaps matching TRBD1 (5 bases). Trimming shortened V by 2 bases and J by 0 bases, and 7 bases separated the two germline ends. Per the germline V gene, CDR1 is MNHEY and CDR2 is SVGAGI. This CDR3 is built from 14 residues. The CDR3 DNA is TGTGCCAGCAGTTACCAGGGTGTGAACACTGAAGCTTTCTTT. Its translation: CASSYQGVNTEAFF.

This clonotype showed up just a few times. V usage is TRBV5-1 and J usage is TRBJ2-7; 14 bases match TRBD2. CDR1 is SGHRS and CDR2 is YFSETQ in the germline V gene. This CDR3 spans 15 amino acids. Losses at the gene ends were 5 bases for V and 6 bases for J; bases not matched to a gene: 7. This CDR3 reads CASRTSGGAVTEQYF. The CDR3 DNA follows: TGCGCCAGCAGGACTAGCGGGGGGGCGGTGACCGAGCAGTACTTC.

The CDR3 region has the DNA TGTGCCAGCAGTTTGGCCGCTACCGGGACCAAAAACATTCAGTACTTC. This sequence encodes CASSLAATGTKNIQYF. The chain employs TRBV28 and TRBJ2-4; D is perhaps TRBD2 (5 bases). Germline loops: CDR1 MDHEN, CDR2 SYDVKM. V was trimmed by 3 bases and J by 2 bases, leaving 14 bases between them. The CDR3 is made up of 16 amino acids.

This clonotype was seen repeatedly, ten times or more. The genes are TRBV12-3 or TRBV12-4 and TRBJ2-7; a possible D gene is TRBD2 (6 bases). The germline V and J ends were trimmed by 5 bases and 5 bases, with 22 bases remaining between them. CDR3 length: 16 amino acids. Here the CDR3 DNA reads TGTGCCAGCAGTCCTATTCGGGCGGGGCAAGGACACGAGCAGTACTTC. Translated: CASSPIRAGQGHEQYF.

The CDR3 DNA reads as TGTGCCAGCAGGCCAAAACAGTGGAACATTCAGCCCCAGCATTTT. The encoded protein is CASRPKQWNIQPQHF. The chain joins TRBV12-3 or TRBV12-4 to TRBJ1-5; unclear D gene. The CDR3 runs to 15 residues. The germline V and J ends were trimmed by 6 bases and 6 bases, with 18 bases remaining between them.

This clonotype was detected a few times. The chain carries TRBV4-1 and TRBJ1-2; no reliable D call. With 1 base removed from V and 3 bases from J, the gap between germline ends came to 9 bases. Germline V CDR1 and CDR2: MGHRA, YSYEKL. The CDR3 extends over 14 amino acids. CDR3 nucleotides: TGCGCCAGCAGCCAAGGGCCCGCGGACTATGGCTACACCTTC. Translated: CASSQGPADYGYTF.

As regards this clonotype: A single base separates this from a much larger clone, so it may be a read error. This chain joins TRBV5-1 and TRBJ2-1; D might be TRBD2 (5 bases). The J call may be in error: the DNA end matches TRBJ2-7 better. Looked up from germline, CDR1 is SGHRS and CDR2 is YFSETQ. This CDR3 contains 15 residues. DNA of the CDR3: TGCGCCAGCAGCTTGGGTGGTCGGGGATTCTACGAGCAGTACTTC. Translation gives CASSLGGRGFYEQYF.

As concerns this clonotype: A junction boundary mismatches the germline segment, possibly from a read error. The chain employs TRBV20-1 and TRBJ1-6; 7 bases line up with TRBD1. CDR1 is DFQATT, CDR2 SNEGSKA, per germline (reference sequence). This CDR3 is built from 14 residues. For the CDR3, the DNA is TGTAGTGCTAGAGGCAAGGGGGCAAATTCACCCCTCCACTTT. Translating gives CSARGKGANSPLHF.

The table lists this clonotype with a few counts. The V gene is TRBV27, the J gene TRBJ1-5; D is ambiguous. V was shortened by 0 bases and J by 0 bases, with 6 bases between the two germline ends. Germline V gives CDR1 MNHEY, CDR2 SMNVEV (reference sequence). The CDR3 is 15 residues long. This chain's CDR3 is CASSLSSGSNQPQHF. The CDR3 region has the DNA TGTGCCAGCAGTTTATCTTCCGGTAGCAATCAGCCCCAGCATTTT.

The rearrangement uses TRBV6-4 and TRBJ1-1; no reliable D call. Trimming took 0 bases from V and 11 from J, leaving 10 bases between them. CDR1 is MRHNA, CDR2 SNTAGT, per germline. This CDR3 has 12 residues. The CDR3: CASSDSTSRAFF. CDR3 in DNA: TGTGCCAGCAGTGACTCGACGAGTCGCGCTTTCTTT.

The V call is TRBV20-1, the J call TRBJ2-3, with unresolved D. V was pared by 4 bases and J by 5 bases, with 13 bases between. This CDR3 comprises 13 residues. Germline V gene sequence: CDR1 DFQATT, CDR2 SNEGSKA (reference sequence). CDR3 nucleotides: TGCAGTGCTACCTTGGCCCGCGGAGATACGCAGTATTTT. Translating gives CSATLARGDTQYF.

The chain links TRBV18 to TRBJ1-2; D is possibly TRBD1 (5 bases). The V end lost 6 bases, the J end lost 8 bases, and 16 bases lay between the germline ends. CDR3 length equals 13 residues. CDR1 KGHSH and CDR2 LQKENI come from the germline V gene. The CDR3 spells CASSQQALRGYTF. In nucleotides, the CDR3 is TGTGCCAGCTCCCAACAGGCCTTGAGAGGCTACACCTTC.

J is TRBJ2-1 and V is TRBV12-3 or TRBV12-4; the match to TRBD2 covers 8 bases. This CDR3 is built from 17 residues. After removal of 0 bases from V and 6 bases from J, the junction contained 10 bases not matched to a gene. CDR3 in DNA: TGTGCCAGCAGTTTAGCTCTAGCGGGTACCTTTAGCAATGAGCAGTTCTTC. Protein product: CASSLALAGTFSNEQFF.

This clonotype was counted a few times. The chain uses TRBV2 and TRBJ1-5; no firm D call. V dropped 1 base and J dropped 5 bases, with 9 bases sitting between them. Germline V gives CDR1 SNHLY, CDR2 FYNNEI. The CDR3 has 14 amino acids. The CDR3 spells CASSEEDRYQPQHF. In DNA form, the CDR3 reads TGTGCCAGCAGTGAAGAGGACCGATATCAGCCCCAGCATTTT.

The gene calls are TRBV12-3 or TRBV12-4 and TRBJ2-4, with 7 bases lining up with TRBD2. With V trimmed by 5 bases and J by 13 bases, 17 bases remained unmatched. The CDR3 runs to 15 residues. CDR3 in amino acids: CASSPSGGRRDGQYF. CDR3 bases: TGTGCCAGCAGTCCCTCCGGCGGGAGAAGGGACGGGCAGTACTTC.

This chain uses TRBV12-3 or TRBV12-4 with TRBJ1-4; a possible D gene is TRBD1 (5 bases). The CDR3 length is 16 residues. V was pared by 3 bases and J by 4 bases, with 15 bases between. As DNA, the CDR3 is TGTGCCAGCAGTTTCGGAGACACAGGAAATAATGAAAAACTGTTTTTT. It encodes CASSFGDTGNNEKLFF.

Comment on this clonotype: At one boundary the junction diverges from the germline segment, which might be a read error. The CDR3 DNA reads TGCGCCAGCAGCCAAGTGACAGGGGGAGGTGGCCACACCTTC. Translation: CASSQVTGGGGHTF. This chain links TRBV4-1 with TRBJ1-2, with TRBD1 identical over 9 bases. CDR1 is MGHRA and CDR2 is YSYEKL in the germline V gene. This CDR3 has 14 amino acids.

Comment on this clonotype: A much larger clone lies a single base off, so this may be a read error. This chain joins TRBV5-1 and TRBJ1-6; 7 nucleotides line up with TRBD1. CDR3 length: 18 residues. Trimming took 0 bases from V and 10 from J; bases not matched to a gene: 16. The germline V gene encodes CDR1 SGHRS and CDR2 YFSETQ. The CDR3 nucleotides read TGCGCCAGCAGCTTGGATCCCTCGACACAGGGGCATAGATCACCCCTCCACTTT. Its protein is CASSLDPSTQGHRSPLHF.

This clonotype appeared many times. The chain employs TRBV20-1 and TRBJ2-4; 11 bases line up with TRBD2. J lost 2 bases, V lost 5 bases, and 5 bases had no gene match. The CDR3 totals 15 residues. Germline CDR1 reads DFQATT; CDR2 reads SNEGSKA (reference sequence). The CDR3 loop reads CSAGSSGRTKNIQYF. Written as DNA, the CDR3 is TGCAGTGCTGGATCTAGCGGGAGGACCAAAAACATTCAGTACTTC.

This clonotype appeared a few times. The CDR3 is CASRPDRGIQFF. The CDR3, as DNA: TGTGCCAGCAGACCAGACCGAGGAATTCAGTTCTTC. The chain is built from TRBV12-3 or TRBV12-4 and TRBJ2-1; no reliable D call. This CDR3 is 12 amino acids long. Trimming shortened V by 6 bases and J by 13 bases, and 16 bases separated the two germline ends.

The rearrangement uses TRBV28 and TRBJ1-6, with D uncertain. V was pared by 4 bases and J by 10 bases, with 23 bases between. This CDR3 spans 17 amino acids. Germline lookup yields CDR1 MDHEN and CDR2 SYDVKM. In DNA, the CDR3 is TGTGCCAGCAGTTCTTCTGTGGACGCCTTCAGTCGGTCACCCCTCCACTTT. Amino acids: CASSSSVDAFSRSPLHF.

The rearrangement uses TRBV5-1 and TRBJ2-1, with 7 bases matching TRBD2. J was trimmed by 5 bases and V by 1 base; bases with no gene match: 9. The CDR3 covers 16 residues. Germline V gives CDR1 SGHRS, CDR2 YFSETQ. CDR3 DNA sequence: TGCGCCAGCAGCTTGTCGCGACTAGCTTCTGACAATGAGCAGTTCTTC. This translates into CASSLSRLASDNEQFF.

This clonotype was counted at least ten times. V usage is TRBV4-2 and J usage is TRBJ2-4, with 8 bases lining up with TRBD2. V dropped 1 base and J dropped 6; count of bases not matched to a gene: 11. Germline V lookup: CDR1 LGHNA, CDR2 YNFKEQ. The CDR3 is 17 amino acids. The CDR3 protein is CASSQGEAGGAGNIQYF. CDR3 sequence (DNA): TGTGCCAGCAGCCAAGGGGAAGCCGGGGGGGCCGGAAACATTCAGTACTTC.